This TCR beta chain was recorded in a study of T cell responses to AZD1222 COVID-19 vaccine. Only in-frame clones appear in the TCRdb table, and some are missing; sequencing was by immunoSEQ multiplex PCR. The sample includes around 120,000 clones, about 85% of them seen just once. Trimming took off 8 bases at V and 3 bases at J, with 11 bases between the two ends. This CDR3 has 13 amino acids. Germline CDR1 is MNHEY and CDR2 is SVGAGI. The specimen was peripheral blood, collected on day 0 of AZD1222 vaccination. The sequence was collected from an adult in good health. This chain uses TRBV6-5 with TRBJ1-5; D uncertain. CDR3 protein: CASSREPNQPQHF. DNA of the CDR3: TGTGCCAGCTCTAGGGAACCCAATCAGCCCCAGCATTTT.